One and the same sample provided the 13 T cell receptor beta chains below, sequenced in a study of control samples from healthy donors and cancer patients. Only in-frame clones appear in the TCRdb table, and some are missing; sequencing was by immunoSEQ multiplex PCR. The table lists 90,000 or so clones, less than 90% of them singletons, with roughly 7.2% in the top ten. The sequenced material came from blood. Every receptor here comes from a woman aged 60-70 years in good health.

The V call is TRBV20-1, the J call TRBJ1-1, with D perhaps matching TRBD1 (5 bases). V was trimmed by 3 bases and J by 5 bases, leaving 13 bases between them. Germline CDR1 reads DFQATT; CDR2 reads SNEGSKA (reference sequence). The CDR3 extends over 13 amino acids. The CDR3 is CSASRGVGTEAFF. CDR3 sequence (DNA): TGCAGTGCTAGTCGGGGGGTAGGGACTGAAGCTTTCTTT.

The chain employs TRBV5-6 and TRBJ2-5, with D uncertain. V was clipped by 4 bases and J by 5 bases, with 15 bases between them. Germline CDR1 and CDR2: SGHDT and YYEEEE. This CDR3 comprises 14 residues. The CDR3 bases are TGTGCCAGCAGCCCCGTGCGGTTAGGCGAGACCCAGTACTTC. Protein sequence: CASSPVRLGETQYF.

This clone came up a few times. V and J are TRBV5-1 and TRBJ2-3; 8 positions agree with TRBD1. The germline CDR1 and CDR2 sequences are SGHRS and YFSETQ. Unmatched junction bases numbered 6, after V lost 2 bases and J lost 4 bases. This CDR3 region has 15 residues. CDR3 DNA: TGCGCCAGCAGCTTAGGACAGGGCTCCGCAGATACGCAGTATTTT. It yields the protein CASSLGQGSADTQYF.

This sequence joins TRBV5-1 and TRBJ2-3; D not resolved. V was trimmed by 0 bases and J by 2 bases, leaving 13 bases between them. CDR1 and CDR2 from the germline V gene are SGHRS and YFSETQ. The CDR3 has 16 amino acids. CDR3 in amino acids: CASSLDFTQSTDTQYF. The CDR3 nucleotides read TGCGCCAGCAGCTTGGACTTCACACAATCCACAGATACGCAGTATTTT.

This clone was seen a single time. V usage is TRBV28 and J usage is TRBJ1-5; D perhaps matches TRBD1 (5 bases). Germline CDR1 reads MDHEN; CDR2 reads SYDVKM. The CDR3 contains 15 residues. Trimming pared 1 base from V and 15 bases from J, leaving 22 bases between. The CDR3 sequence: CASSLSGAPGGQGHF. The DNA for the CDR3 is TGTGCCAGCAGTTTATCGGGCGCCCCCGGGGGTCAAGGGCATTTT. The whole variable domain, filled in from reference TRBV28 and TRBJ1-5, reads DVKVTQSSRYLVKRTGEKVFLECVQDMDHENMFWYRQDPGLGLRLIYFSYDVKMKEKGDIPEGYSVSREKKERFSLILESASTNQTSMYLCASSLSGAPGGQGHFGDGTRLSIL.

This clone was recorded only once. The rearrangement uses TRBV7-8 and TRBJ1-4; 11 nucleotides agree with TRBD1. The CDR3 runs to 17 residues. Germline V lookup: CDR1 SGHVS, CDR2 FQNEAQ. V dropped 4 bases and J dropped 8; count of bases not matched to a gene: 12. The CDR3 spells CASSSQPGTGGFEKLFF. The CDR3 bases are TGTGCCAGCAGCTCCCAGCCCGGGACAGGGGGTTTCGAAAAACTGTTTTTT.

This clone was seen once. The identical CDR3 is also encoded by other nucleotide sequences in the sample. V gene TRBV5-1 combines with J gene TRBJ1-1; the D gene is possibly TRBD1 (6 bases). Trimming removed 4 bases at V and 1 base at J, with 11 bases between. The CDR3 runs to 14 residues. The V gene's germline CDR1 is SGHRS and CDR2 YFSETQ. CDR3 bases: TGCGCCAGCAGCCCGGGGACACGGAACACTGAAGCTTTCTTT. The encoded protein is CASSPGTRNTEAFF.

The CDR3 DNA is TGTGCCAGCAGCTCCACGGGATGGGGGCGCAAAAATGAAAAACTGTTTTTT. This translates into CASSSTGWGRKNEKLFF. The genes are TRBV5-5 and TRBJ1-4; D perhaps matches TRBD1 (6 bases). The germline CDR1 and CDR2 sequences are SGHKS and YYEKEE (reference sequence). This CDR3 is 17 amino acids long. Trimming left V 3 bases short and J 5 bases short, with 20 bases between.

About this clone: This sample also contains other DNA sequences that code for the same CDR3. The chain combines TRBV27 with TRBJ1-5; possibly TRBD1 for D (5 bases). The CDR3 totals 15 residues. Trimming left V 5 bases short and J 2 bases short, with 13 bases between. The germline CDR1 and CDR2 sequences are MNHEY and SMNVEV (reference sequence). The CDR3 here is CASSPRVFGNQPQHF. Here the CDR3 DNA reads TGTGCCAGCAGTCCCAGGGTTTTCGGCAATCAGCCCCAGCATTTT.

In its sample, this clone was seen once. The V and J genes are TRBV19 and TRBJ2-5, with TRBD2 matching 8 bases. The CDR3 extends over 16 amino acids. The germline CDR1 and CDR2 sequences are LNHDA and SQIVND (reference sequence). Trimming took 3 bases from V and 3 from J; bases not matched to a gene: 9. CDR3 sequence: CASSMGSGGLEETQYF. In DNA, the CDR3 is TGTGCCAGTAGTATGGGTTCGGGGGGGCTAGAAGAGACCCAGTACTTC.

The rearrangement joins TRBV10-3 to TRBJ1-1, with D unclear. The ends were cut back, 4 bases at V and 1 base at J, with 10 bases in the middle. The CDR3 loop spans 14 amino acids. Germline V gene sequence: CDR1 ENHRY, CDR2 SYGVKD. CDR3 sequence (DNA): TGTGCCATCAGTGGGGTCCGACAGAACACTGAAGCTTTCTTT. Residues: CAISGVRQNTEAFF.

J is TRBJ1-5 and V is TRBV19; TRBD1 might be the D (6 bases). The germline CDR1 and CDR2 sequences are LNHDA and SQIVND (reference sequence). V was pared by 0 bases and J by 3 bases, with 12 bases between. The CDR3 sequence is 16 residues long. The CDR3 spells CASSIDPGHSNQPQHF. The CDR3 DNA follows: TGTGCCAGTAGTATAGATCCGGGACACTCCAATCAGCCCCAGCATTTT.

This clone was found many times. The V call is TRBV10-3, the J call TRBJ2-2, with TRBD1 as a possible D gene (7 bases). The ends were cut back, 4 bases at V and 6 bases at J, with 15 bases in the middle. Per the germline V gene, CDR1 is ENHRY and CDR2 is SYGVKD. The CDR3 is made up of 15 amino acids. The CDR3 is CAISGGDSSPGELFF. The DNA for the CDR3 is TGTGCCATCAGTGGGGGGGACAGTTCCCCCGGGGAGCTGTTTTTT.